The following is a TCR beta chain sequence with its context. Its antigen remains unknown. The entry originates in a study of cytomegalovirus exposure and HLA in healthy donors. Study-level results: An apparent linkage of common viral pathogens to several of the most significant clusters emerged in a later analysis.

Despite likely unrecorded immune exposures, the donors were nominally healthy at the time of sampling. The PCR ran on 60 Vbeta and 13 Jbeta primers. Profiled with immunoSEQ multiplex PCR; TCRdb holds only in-frame clones, not every one. Of under 250,000 clones detected, around 78% appear once; the ten largest clones hold about 0.5%. V lost 0 bases, J lost 6 bases, and 9 bases lay in between. CDR3 size: 13 residues. Per germline, CDR1 KGHSH and CDR2 LQKENI. Sequences were obtained from PBMCs. The rearrangement links TRBV18 to TRBJ2-7, with D possibly matching TRBD2 (5 bases). This receptor was identified in a boy aged 5 to 17 in good health and CMV-seronegative. CDR3 nucleotides: TGTGCCAGCTCACCACCAGGAGGAATCGAGCAGTACTTC. Translated, it gives CASSPPGGIEQYF.